The rows below give T cell receptor beta chains drawn from one sample of a study of cytomegalovirus exposure and HLA in healthy donors. Sequenced by immunoSEQ multiplex PCR; TCRdb stores in-frame clones only, minus some. The data show under 250,000 clones, with about 88% seen just once and 0.2% to 0.25% held by the top ten. Sequenced material: PBMCs. Every receptor here comes from a girl aged 2 to 10 in good health and CMV-seronegative. Each CDR3 is given with its conserved first and last residue. The D gene is left open where the match is weak. Part of the rows lack a size; the others show once, few, many or a class for expanded clones.

j_gene: TRBJ1-2
abundance: .
d_gene: .
v_gene: TRBV9
CDR3aa: CASSARTVDGYTF
CDR3nt: TGTGCCAGCAGCGCCCGGACAGTCGACGGCTACACCTTC

j_gene: TRBJ2-4
abundance: .
d_gene: .
v_gene: TRBV5-1
CDR3aa: CASSFVGGENIQYF
CDR3nt: TGCGCCAGCAGCTTCGTAGGAGGCGAAAACATTCAGTACTTC

j_gene: TRBJ1-2
abundance: once
d_gene: TRBD1
v_gene: TRBV6-1
CDR3aa: CASSSDRVNGYTF
CDR3nt: TGTGCCAGCAGTTCGGACAGGGTTAATGGCTACACCTTC

j_gene: TRBJ1-6
abundance: .
d_gene: .
v_gene: TRBV30
CDR3aa: CAWSVRVLSYNSPLHF
CDR3nt: TGTGCCTGGAGTGTACGGGTTCTCTCCTATAATTCACCCCTCCACTTT

j_gene: TRBJ2-1
abundance: .
d_gene: TRBD1
v_gene: TRBV10-2
CDR3aa: CASSESRQGLAVAKGYNEQFF
CDR3nt: TGCGCCAGCAGTGAGTCTCGACAGGGCCTAGCTGTCGCTAAGGGCTACAATGAGCAGTTCTTC

j_gene: TRBJ1-2
abundance: .
d_gene: TRBD1
v_gene: TRBV14
CDR3aa: CASSVPGGGYTF
CDR3nt: TGTGCCAGCAGCGTCCCAGGGGGAGGCTACACCTTC

j_gene: TRBJ1-1
abundance: .
d_gene: .
v_gene: TRBV5-4
CDR3aa: CASSLVGGRAEAFF
CDR3nt: TGTGCCAGCAGCTTGGTCGGGGGGCGCGCTGAAGCTTTCTTT

j_gene: TRBJ2-7
abundance: .
d_gene: .
v_gene: TRBV25-1
CDR3aa: CASSVRKSYEQYF
CDR3nt: TGTGCCAGCAGTGTGAGGAAGTCTTACGAGCAGTACTTC

j_gene: TRBJ2-7
abundance: .
d_gene: .
v_gene: TRBV9
CDR3aa: CASSVEWGPSYEQYF
CDR3nt: TGTGCCAGCAGCGTAGAATGGGGGCCCTCCTACGAGCAGTACTTC

j_gene: TRBJ2-7
abundance: .
d_gene: .
v_gene: TRBV19
CDR3aa: CASSIPGALSYEQYF
CDR3nt: TGTGCCAGTAGTATTCCAGGGGCCCTTTCCTACGAGCAGTACTTC

j_gene: TRBJ2-3
abundance: once
d_gene: .
v_gene: TRBV28
CDR3aa: CASSLQVGTDTQYF
CDR3nt: TGTGCCAGCAGTCTCCAGGTTGGGACAGATACGCAGTATTTT

j_gene: TRBJ1-2
abundance: .
d_gene: TRBD1
v_gene: TRBV4-1
CDR3aa: CASSQDQGAIYGYTF
CDR3nt: TGCGCCAGCAGCCAAGATCAGGGGGCAATCTATGGCTACACCTTC

j_gene: TRBJ2-7
abundance: .
d_gene: TRBD2
v_gene: TRBV29-1
CDR3aa: CSVPASGGSNPYEQYF
CDR3nt: TGCAGCGTTCCTGCTAGCGGGGGGTCTAATCCCTACGAGCAGTACTTC

j_gene: TRBJ2-6
abundance: .
d_gene: .
v_gene: TRBV28
CDR3aa: CASSFTGTGANVLTF
CDR3nt: TGTGCCAGCAGTTTTACCGGGACTGGGGCCAACGTCCTGACTTTC

j_gene: TRBJ2-1
abundance: .
d_gene: TRBD1
v_gene: TRBV11-3
CDR3aa: CASSQQGASYNEQFF
CDR3nt: TGTGCCAGCAGCCAACAGGGGGCCTCCTACAATGAGCAGTTCTTC

j_gene: TRBJ2-1
abundance: .
d_gene: .
v_gene: TRBV7-2
CDR3aa: CASSYRGARDNEQFF
CDR3nt: TGTGCCAGCAGCTACCGGGGGGCCCGTGACAATGAGCAGTTCTTC

j_gene: TRBJ2-7
abundance: .
d_gene: TRBD2
v_gene: TRBV5-8
CDR3aa: CASTTSPTYEQYF
CDR3nt: TGTGCCAGCACGACTAGCCCGACCTACGAGCAGTACTTC

j_gene: TRBJ2-1
abundance: .
d_gene: .
v_gene: TRBV30
CDR3aa: CAWSGLDVYRDEQFF
CDR3nt: TGTGCCTGGAGTGGACTAGACGTCTATAGGGATGAGCAGTTCTTC

j_gene: TRBJ1-2
abundance: .
d_gene: .
v_gene: TRBV25-1
CDR3aa: CASSEPLGSYTF
CDR3nt: TGTGCCAGCAGTGAACCTCTGGGCAGCTACACCTTC

j_gene: TRBJ1-6
abundance: .
d_gene: .
v_gene: TRBV30
CDR3aa: CAWSKGSGYNSPLHF
CDR3nt: TGTGCCTGGAGTAAGGGGTCCGGCTATAATTCACCCCTCCACTTT

j_gene: TRBJ1-1
abundance: .
d_gene: .
v_gene: TRBV6-5
CDR3aa: CASSYSKRMNTEAFF
CDR3nt: TGTGCCAGCAGTTACTCGAAGCGAATGAACACTGAAGCTTTCTTT

j_gene: TRBJ2-7
abundance: .
d_gene: .
v_gene: TRBV5-5
CDR3aa: CASSEGHRQGLYEQYF
CDR3nt: TGTGCCAGCAGCGAAGGTCATCGCCAGGGCCTCTACGAGCAGTACTTC

j_gene: TRBJ1-2
abundance: .
d_gene: TRBD1
v_gene: TRBV19
CDR3aa: CASTGTTGFLNYGYTF
CDR3nt: TGTGCCAGTACCGGGACGACAGGGTTTTTAAACTATGGCTACACCTTC

j_gene: TRBJ1-2
abundance: .
d_gene: TRBD1
v_gene: TRBV30
CDR3aa: CAWRDPGQGVWYTF
CDR3nt: TGTGCCTGGAGAGACCCGGGACAGGGCGTTTGGTACACCTTC

j_gene: TRBJ2-1
abundance: few
d_gene: TRBD2
v_gene: TRBV25-1
CDR3aa: CASGIAGAPDIYNEQFF
CDR3nt: TGTGCCAGCGGGATAGCGGGAGCCCCAGATATTTACAATGAGCAGTTCTTC

j_gene: TRBJ2-5
abundance: .
d_gene: .
v_gene: TRBV5-1
CDR3aa: CASSLVSGGIETQYF
CDR3nt: TGCGCCAGCAGCCTTGTCTCGGGCGGGATTGAGACCCAGTACTTC

j_gene: TRBJ2-2
abundance: .
d_gene: TRBD1
v_gene: TRBV2
CDR3aa: CASIPQGAVIGELFF
CDR3nt: TGTGCCAGCATCCCGCAGGGGGCTGTGATCGGGGAGCTGTTTTTT

j_gene: TRBJ2-7
abundance: .
d_gene: TRBD1
v_gene: TRBV6-5
CDR3aa: CASSYTDRVVSEQYF
CDR3nt: TGTGCCAGCAGTTACACTGACAGGGTAGTAAGCGAGCAGTACTTC

j_gene: TRBJ1-2
abundance: .
d_gene: .
v_gene: TRBV6-1
CDR3aa: CASSDPSQAGFYGYTF
CDR3nt: TGTGCCAGCAGTGACCCCTCGCAGGCCGGTTTCTATGGCTACACCTTC

j_gene: TRBJ2-7
abundance: .
d_gene: .
v_gene: TRBV5-6
CDR3aa: CASSLRHIQQYF
CDR3nt: TGTGCCAGCAGCTTGCGACACATCCAGCAGTACTTC

j_gene: TRBJ2-5
abundance: once
d_gene: TRBD2
v_gene: TRBV6-1
CDR3aa: CASSLSGGAQTQYF
CDR3nt: TGTGCCAGCAGTCTTAGCGGGGGGGCGCAGACCCAGTACTTC

j_gene: TRBJ2-2
abundance: .
d_gene: .
v_gene: TRBV10-1
CDR3aa: CASSGAGNTGELFF
CDR3nt: TGCGCCAGCAGTGGAGCAGGGAACACCGGGGAGCTGTTTTTT

j_gene: TRBJ2-2
abundance: .
d_gene: .
v_gene: TRBV5-1
CDR3aa: CASRLPGPQGGELFF
CDR3nt: TGCGCCAGCAGGCTACCAGGGCCTCAGGGCGGGGAGCTGTTTTTT

j_gene: TRBJ2-3
abundance: few
d_gene: TRBD2
v_gene: TRBV5-6
CDR3aa: CASRTLAGGTDTQYF
CDR3nt: TGTGCCAGCAGGACACTAGCGGGGGGCACAGATACGCAGTATTTT

j_gene: TRBJ2-1
abundance: .
d_gene: TRBD2
v_gene: TRBV6-1
CDR3aa: CASSAGTRNEQFF
CDR3nt: TGTGCCAGCAGCGCCGGGACTAGGAATGAGCAGTTCTTC

j_gene: TRBJ2-1
abundance: .
d_gene: .
v_gene: TRBV4-1
CDR3aa: CASSHGTYLGDEQFF
CDR3nt: TGCGCCAGCAGCCATGGGACTTACTTGGGGGATGAGCAGTTCTTC

j_gene: TRBJ1-1
abundance: .
d_gene: TRBD1
v_gene: TRBV5-1
CDR3aa: CASSLSWTGGANTEAFF
CDR3nt: TGCGCCAGCAGCTTGTCCTGGACAGGGGGCGCGAACACTGAAGCTTTCTTT

j_gene: TRBJ2-5
abundance: .
d_gene: .
v_gene: TRBV6-5
CDR3aa: CASSYNGGKETQYF
CDR3nt: TGTGCCAGCAGTTACAATGGGGGGAAAGAGACCCAGTACTTC

j_gene: TRBJ2-7
abundance: .
d_gene: .
v_gene: TRBV14
CDR3aa: CASSHLERAHEQYF
CDR3nt: TGTGCCAGCAGCCACCTCGAGCGTGCACACGAGCAGTACTTC

j_gene: TRBJ2-7
abundance: .
d_gene: TRBD2
v_gene: TRBV5-4
CDR3aa: CASSLTILAGETYEQYF
CDR3nt: TGTGCCAGCAGCTTGACTATACTAGCGGGGGAGACCTACGAGCAGTACTTC

j_gene: TRBJ2-7
abundance: .
d_gene: TRBD2
v_gene: TRBV11-1
CDR3aa: CASSFSSGSTTYEQYF
CDR3nt: TGTGCCAGCAGCTTTTCTAGCGGGAGTACTACCTACGAGCAGTACTTC

j_gene: TRBJ1-1
abundance: .
d_gene: .
v_gene: TRBV29-1
CDR3aa: CSGSGTPMTNTEAFF
CDR3nt: TGCAGCGGCTCCGGGACACCAATGACGAACACTGAAGCTTTCTTT

j_gene: TRBJ2-3
abundance: .
d_gene: .
v_gene: TRBV11-2
CDR3aa: CATNQGSTDTQYF
CDR3nt: TGTGCCACCAATCAGGGGTCCACAGATACGCAGTATTTT

j_gene: TRBJ2-7
abundance: .
d_gene: .
v_gene: TRBV27
CDR3aa: CASSLSAGTYEQYF
CDR3nt: TGTGCCAGCAGTTTATCAGCAGGAACCTACGAGCAGTACTTC

j_gene: TRBJ1-2
abundance: .
d_gene: TRBD1
v_gene: TRBV19
CDR3aa: CASSIGQGGGYGYTF
CDR3nt: TGTGCCAGTAGTATAGGACAGGGAGGAGGCTACGGCTACACCTTC

j_gene: TRBJ2-1
abundance: few
d_gene: TRBD2
v_gene: TRBV5-1
CDR3aa: CASSLETGGHGEQFF
CDR3nt: TGCGCCAGCAGCTTGGAGACGGGGGGGCATGGTGAGCAGTTCTTC

j_gene: TRBJ1-2
abundance: few
d_gene: .
v_gene: TRBV5-1
CDR3aa: CASSPEGVANYGYTF
CDR3nt: TGCGCCAGCAGCCCTGAGGGCGTAGCTAACTATGGCTACACCTTC